The 30 T cell receptor beta chains below all came from one sample that was sequenced in a study of radiation and T cells in renal cell carcinoma. Indicated time point: blood 4 weeks post-SBRT, at nephrectomy. Noted treatment: 15 Gy SBRT to primary tumor, nephrectomy 4 weeks later. Produced via immunoSEQ multiplex PCR; TCRdb's table is partial and in-frame only. The data hold roughly 170,000 clones, with less than 90% observed a single time. Sequences were derived from blood, sampled from a patient whose treatment included radiotherapy and nephrectomy. These receptor sequences come from a woman between 45 and 60 years old with renal cell carcinoma.

The rearrangement uses TRBV6-1 and TRBJ2-7; TRBD1 might be the D (6 bases). The ends were cut back, 6 bases at V and 3 bases at J, with 12 bases in the middle. The CDR3 is 13 amino acids. Per germline, CDR1 MNHNS and CDR2 SASEGT. The CDR3 coding sequence is TGTGCCAGCAGCAAACAGGGTATCTACGAGCAGTACTTC. This encodes CASSKQGIYEQYF.

V and J are TRBV7-8 and TRBJ1-2; no clear D. There are 14 residues in the CDR3. Germline CDR1 reads SGHVS; CDR2 reads FQNEAQ. V lost 1 base to trimming and J lost 2 bases, with 8 bases between them. The CDR3 DNA reads TGTGCCAGCAGCTTAGAAGGCGGAAACTATGGCTACACCTTC. This encodes CASSLEGGNYGYTF.

The chain joins TRBV6-5 to TRBJ1-5; a weak D match, TRBD1 (5 bases). The CDR3 loop spans 14 amino acids. Germline lookup yields CDR1 MNHEY and CDR2 SVGAGI. V gave up 2 bases and J gave up 8 bases, with 13 bases separating them. In nucleotides, the CDR3 is TGTGCCAGCAGTTACGGCGGAGGGGCTGAGCCCCAGCATTTT. It yields the protein CASSYGGGAEPQHF.

V gene TRBV6-1 combines with J gene TRBJ1-6; TRBD1 matches 10 bases. The ends lost 6 bases at V and 7 bases at J; junction bases unmatched: 6. CDR1 and CDR2 (germline): MNHNS, SASEGT. The CDR3 consists of 15 residues. The CDR3 here is CASRDRGLYNSPLHF. The CDR3 coding sequence is TGTGCCAGCAGGGACAGGGGGTTGTACAATTCACCCCTCCACTTT.

This chain uses TRBV11-2 with TRBJ2-3; TRBD2 is a possible D gene (6 bases). The V gene lost 0 bases and the J gene lost 6 bases, with 10 bases spanning the gap. There are 14 residues in the CDR3. Germline V gene data show CDR1 as SGHAT and CDR2 as FQNNGV. CDR3 loop: CASSLETRSDTQYF. The CDR3 nucleotides are TGTGCCAGCAGCTTAGAGACTAGGAGTGATACGCAGTATTTT. The full variable domain, its missing parts supplied by reference TRBV11-2 and TRBJ2-3, is EAGVAQSPRYKIIEKRQSVAFWCNPISGHATLYWYQQILGQGPKLLIQFQNNGVVDDSQLPKDRFSAERLKGVDSTLKIQPAKLEDSAVYLCASSLETRSDTQYFGPGTRLTVL.

The chain has TRBV7-8 and TRBJ1-5; D gene ambiguous. Trimming removed 0 bases at V and 3 bases at J, with 12 bases between. The CDR3 spans 16 residues. From germline, CDR1 is SGHVS and CDR2 FQNEAQ. The CDR3 nucleotides are TGTGCCAGCAGCTTAGCGAGGGCAGTAAACAATCAGCCCCAGCATTTT. It encodes CASSLARAVNNQPQHF.

The genes are TRBV19 and TRBJ1-5; TRBD1 is a possible D gene (6 bases). This CDR3 is 15 amino acids long. CDR1 and CDR2 (germline): LNHDA, SQIVND (reference sequence). Trimming pared 4 bases from V and 0 bases from J, leaving 10 bases between. The CDR3 region is CASSTTGNSNQPQHF. As DNA, the CDR3 is TGTGCCAGTAGTACGACAGGCAATAGCAATCAGCCCCAGCATTTT.

The chain is built from TRBV5-1 and TRBJ2-7, with 10 nucleotides matching TRBD2. V was pared by 4 bases and J by 2 bases, with 9 bases of the junction left unmatched. Germline CDR1 SGHRS, CDR2 YFSETQ. The length of the CDR3 is 16 residues. CDR3 sequence (DNA): TGCGCCAGCAGCCCCATAACGGGACTAGCGACCTACGAGCAGTACTTC. This gives the protein CASSPITGLATYEQYF.

The rearrangement joins TRBV19 to TRBJ1-5; 12 nucleotides match TRBD1. Germline V gives CDR1 LNHDA, CDR2 SQIVND (reference sequence). The CDR3 extends over 17 amino acids. J was trimmed by 6 bases and V by 3 bases; bases with no gene match: 9. The CDR3 region is CASSIGGQGAWAQPQHF. In DNA, the CDR3 is TGTGCCAGTAGTATTGGGGGACAGGGGGCATGGGCTCAGCCCCAGCATTTT.

The genes are TRBV2 and TRBJ2-3; tentative D call: TRBD1 (6 bases). V was cut by 2 bases and J by 0 bases, with 6 bases left in between. Germline CDR1 and CDR2: SNHLY and FYNNEI. The CDR3 consists of 14 residues. The CDR3, as DNA: TGTGCCAGCAGTGAACAGGGGAGCACAGATACGCAGTATTTT. It encodes CASSEQGSTDTQYF.

The genes are TRBV7-3 and TRBJ1-6; D is undetermined. The V gene lost 1 base and the J gene lost 4 bases, with 8 bases spanning the gap. This CDR3 comprises 15 residues. Germline values: CDR1 SGHTA, CDR2 FQGTGA. For the CDR3, the DNA is TGTGCCAGCAGCTTAAAAGCACTTTATAATTCACCCCTCCACTTT. This translates into CASSLKALYNSPLHF.

V is TRBV4-1 and J is TRBJ2-3; D unresolved. V was pared by 0 bases and J by 1 base, with 8 bases between. The germline V gene has CDR1 MGHRA and CDR2 YSYEKL. The CDR3 covers 15 residues. CDR3 region: CASSQDQAGTDTQYF. The CDR3 DNA follows: TGCGCCAGCAGCCAAGACCAAGCCGGCACAGATACGCAGTATTTT.

The rearrangement joins TRBV19 to TRBJ1-5; TRBD1 agrees at 7 bases. The length of the CDR3 is 14 residues. V was pared by 6 bases and J by 4 bases, with 6 bases of the junction left unmatched. Germline-derived CDR1 and CDR2 are LNHDA and SQIVND (reference sequence). CDR3 residues: CASSYTGANQPQHF. CDR3 in DNA: TGTGCCAGTAGCTACACAGGGGCTAATCAGCCCCAGCATTTT.

The chain carries TRBV11-1 and TRBJ1-6; unclear D gene. V was pared by 2 bases and J by 2 bases, with 7 bases between. The CDR3 runs to 15 residues. The germline CDR1 and CDR2 sequences are SGHAT and FQDESV (reference sequence). CDR3 protein: CASSLSTTYNSPLHF. As DNA, the CDR3 is TGTGCCAGCAGCTTATCGACAACCTATAATTCACCCCTCCACTTT. Combining the CDR3 with reference TRBV11-1 and TRBJ1-6 gives the whole variable domain EAEVAQSPRYKITEKSQAVAFWCDPISGHATLYWYRQILGQGPELLVQFQDESVVDDSQLPKDRFSAERLKGVDSTLKIQPAELGDSAMYLCASSLSTTYNSPLHFGNGTRLTVT.

V gene TRBV5-4 combines with J gene TRBJ1-1, with a tentative D call TRBD1 (5 bases). Germline CDR1 SGHNT, CDR2 YYREEE (reference sequence). The V gene lost 5 bases and the J gene lost 1 base, with 15 bases spanning the gap. This CDR3 comprises 15 residues. The CDR3 DNA is TGTGCCAGCAGTTTATCATGGGGCACGAACACTGAAGCTTTCTTT. This gives the protein CASSLSWGTNTEAFF.

This chain connects TRBV18 to TRBJ1-3; D unresolved. Trimming removed 1 base from V and 4 bases from J, with 2 bases in between. This CDR3 spans 12 amino acids. The V gene's germline CDR1 is KGHSH and CDR2 LQKENI. CDR3 sequence reads: CASSPRGNTIYF. DNA of the CDR3: TGTGCCAGCTCACCACGGGGAAACACCATATATTTT. The variable domain in full, with the rest retrieved from reference TRBV18 and TRBJ1-3, is NAGVMQNPRHLVRRRGQEARLRCSPMKGHSHVYWYRQLPEEGLKFMVYLQKENIIDESGMPKERFSAEFPKEGPSILRIQQVVRGDSAAYFCASSPRGNTIYFGEGSWLTVV.

CDR3 DNA: TGTGCCAGCAGCCCCAGACAGGGGACGAACGAGCAGTACTTC. Translating it yields CASSPRQGTNEQYF. V usage is TRBV14 and J usage is TRBJ2-7; 8 bases align to TRBD1. Germline CDR1 is SGHDN and CDR2 is FVKESK. CDR3 length equals 14 residues. The V gene end was trimmed by 4 bases and the J gene end by 5 bases; junction bases not matched to a gene: 7.

J is TRBJ1-5 and V is TRBV6-5; D is unresolved. The V gene lost 6 bases and the J gene lost 11 bases, with 2 bases spanning the gap. Germline V gene lookup returns CDR1 MNHEY and CDR2 SVGAGI. There are 8 residues in the CDR3. The CDR3, as DNA: TGTGCCAGCAGCGCCCAGCATTTT. Protein: CASSAQHF.

This clone appeared a single time. This chain connects TRBV2 to TRBJ1-1; no clear D gene. The CDR3 covers 14 residues. V lost 0 bases, J lost 5 bases, and 10 bases lay in between. In germline, CDR1 is SNHLY, CDR2 FYNNEI. The CDR3 DNA reads TGTGCCAGCAGTGAAGCTCGCCGGGGTACTGAAGCTTTCTTT. Translating gives CASSEARRGTEAFF.

This chain connects TRBV21-1 to TRBJ2-3; the table's D call, TRBD1, was not checked against the DNA. TRBV21-1 is termed a pseudogene. The CDR3 is 15 residues long. CDR3 protein: CASSARTGRADTQYF. DNA for the CDR3: TGTGCCAGCAGCGCAAGGACAGGGCGGGCAGATACGCAGTATTTT.

The gene calls are TRBV6-8 and TRBJ1-6, with D unresolved. Germline CDR1 reads MNHGY; CDR2 reads SAAAGT. V was trimmed by 11 bases and J by 0 bases, leaving 17 bases between them. This CDR3 has 16 amino acids. The CDR3 bases are TGTGCCCCCCTCCCCCACACCGGCTCCTATAATTCACCCCTCCACTTT. This translates into CAPLPHTGSYNSPLHF.

The V call is TRBV29-1, the J call TRBJ1-2; tentative D call: TRBD1 (6 bases). V gave up 7 bases and J gave up 3 bases, with 15 bases separating them. Germline assignment: CDR1 SQVTM and CDR2 ANQGSEA. This CDR3 comprises 13 residues. CDR3 in amino acids: CSAGGGQDYGYTF. CDR3 nucleotides: TGCAGCGCAGGCGGGGGGCAGGACTATGGCTACACCTTC.

The V gene is TRBV29-1, the J gene TRBJ1-2; weak D call: TRBD1 (6 bases). Germline values: CDR1 SQVTM, CDR2 ANQGSEA. Trimming pared 6 bases from V and 4 bases from J, leaving 12 bases between. The CDR3 is made up of 12 amino acids. As DNA, the CDR3 is TGCAGCGTGGCGGGGGCAGGCTATGGCTACACCTTC. Residues: CSVAGAGYGYTF.

The chain employs TRBV5-1 and TRBJ1-3; D might be TRBD1 (6 bases). Germline V gene sequence: CDR1 SGHRS, CDR2 YFSETQ. The ends were cut back, 0 bases at V and 4 bases at J, with 14 bases in the middle. The CDR3 has 16 amino acids. Here the CDR3 reads CASSLDARGLGNTIYF. The CDR3 region has the DNA TGCGCCAGCAGCTTGGATGCCAGGGGATTAGGAAACACCATATATTTT.

The rearrangement joins TRBV4-3 to TRBJ2-2; 16 bases match TRBD2. Germline V gene lookup returns CDR1 LGHNA and CDR2 YSLEER. The CDR3 contains 17 residues. Unmatched junction bases numbered 7, after V lost 6 bases and J lost 6 bases. The CDR3 region is CASSRGTSGGASGELFF. The CDR3 region has the DNA TGCGCCAGCAGTCGTGGGACTAGCGGGGGGGCCTCCGGGGAGCTGTTTTTT.

In this sample, this clone turned up once. The CDR3 bases are TGTGCCAGCAGAGTGGGGGCTGATAGCAATCAGCCCCAGCATTTT. Translation gives CASRVGADSNQPQHF. The chain couples TRBV13 to TRBJ1-5, with D possibly matching TRBD1 (6 bases). The ends were cut back, 6 bases at V and 0 bases at J, with 12 bases in the middle. Germline V gene sequence: CDR1 PRHDT, CDR2 FYEKMQ (reference sequence). There are 15 residues in the CDR3.

The rearrangement uses TRBV7-9 and TRBJ2-1; TRBD1 agrees at 7 bases. V was clipped by 2 bases and J by 4 bases; unmatched bases: 2. This CDR3 has 14 amino acids. Germline CDR1 reads SEHNR; CDR2 reads FQNEAQ (reference sequence). CDR3 nucleotides: TGTGCCAGCAGCTTACCGGGACAGTACAATGAGCAGTTCTTC. Residues: CASSLPGQYNEQFF.

The rearrangement links TRBV9 to TRBJ2-5, with a possible D match to TRBD1 (6 bases). The germline V and J ends were trimmed by 2 bases and 3 bases, with 14 bases remaining between them. The germline V gene encodes CDR1 SGDLS and CDR2 YYNGEE. CDR3 size: 15 residues. The CDR3 is CASSVTGHTEETQYF. In nucleotides, the CDR3 is TGTGCCAGCAGCGTGACAGGCCATACCGAAGAGACCCAGTACTTC. The full variable domain, its missing parts supplied by reference TRBV9 and TRBJ2-5, is DSGVTQTPKHLITATGQRVTLRCSPRSGDLSVYWYQQSLDQGLQFLIQYYNGEERAKGNILERFSAQQFPDLHSELNLSSLELGDSALYFCASSVTGHTEETQYFGPGTRLLVL.

The chain is built from TRBV7-2 and TRBJ2-3; TRBD1 matches 7 bases. V dropped 11 bases and J dropped 1; count of bases not matched to a gene: 12. There are 15 residues in the CDR3. Germline CDR1 and CDR2: SGHTA and FQGNSA. CDR3 sequence reads: CAGGVGQVGTDTQYF. CDR3 nucleotides: TGTGCCGGGGGTGTTGGACAGGTGGGCACAGATACGCAGTATTTT.

This clone was found once. This rearrangement joins TRBV6-1 to TRBJ2-3; TRBD2 matches 8 bases. Germline lookup yields CDR1 MNHNS and CDR2 SASEGT. J gave up 0 bases and V 4 bases, and 3 bases lay outside the gene matches. CDR3 length: 15 amino acids. In nucleotides, the CDR3 is TGTGCCAGCAGTGTTGAGCGGGGGAGCACAGATACGCAGTATTTT. It codes for CASSVERGSTDTQYF.